Listed here are 8 T cell receptor beta chains from one sample, sequenced in a study of shared clonotypes between healthy human individuals. Assay used: immunoSEQ multiplex PCR; TCRdb lists only in-frame clones, some missing. This repertoire shows around 700,000 clones, roughly 70% found once; its top ten account for 1.8%. The source material was memory CD4+ T cells sorted from blood. Regarding subset: CD45RA-negative fraction. These receptor sequences come from a woman aged 30 to 39 in good health.

The chain employs TRBV7-2 and TRBJ2-7, with 8 positions matching TRBD2. The germline V gene encodes CDR1 SGHTA and CDR2 FQGNSA. Unmatched junction bases numbered 6, after V lost 4 bases and J lost 1 base. The CDR3 consists of 15 residues. CDR3 DNA sequence: TGTGCCAGCAGCTCCCGGGGGGGACTATCCTACGAGCAGTACTTC. Protein: CASSSRGGLSYEQYF.

The genes are TRBV4-1 and TRBJ2-7, with TRBD1 identical over 9 bases. CDR3 length: 17 amino acids. V trimming: 0 bases; J trimming: 6 bases; junction bases outside the gene matches: 12. The germline gives CDR1 MGHRA, CDR2 YSYEKL. The CDR3 is CASSQDGSGTGISEQYF. Written as DNA, the CDR3 is TGCGCCAGCAGCCAAGATGGTTCCGGGACAGGGATCTCCGAGCAGTACTTC.

To note about this clone: Within the sample, other DNA sequences also encode this same CDR3. This chain uses TRBV5-1 with TRBJ2-7, with 8 positions matching TRBD2. The length of the CDR3 is 14 residues. Germline V gives CDR1 SGHRS, CDR2 YFSETQ. Trimming took 4 bases from V and 4 from J; bases not matched to a gene: 7. CDR3 DNA sequence: TGCGCCAGCAGCCTTACTAGCGGTACATACGAGCAGTACTTC. Translating it yields CASSLTSGTYEQYF.

The chain uses TRBV5-1 and TRBJ1-1; D possibly corresponds to TRBD1 (6 bases). The V end lost 4 bases, the J end lost 3 bases, and 19 bases lay between the germline ends. Germline lookup yields CDR1 SGHRS and CDR2 YFSETQ. The CDR3 consists of 16 residues. The chain's CDR3 is CASSPDLPGVHTEAFF. The CDR3 DNA reads as TGCGCCAGCAGCCCGGACCTCCCAGGGGTTCACACTGAAGCTTTCTTT.

The chain links TRBV5-1 to TRBJ1-1, with a tentative D call TRBD1 (6 bases). CDR1 is SGHRS, CDR2 YFSETQ, per germline. Trimming shortened V by 4 bases and J by 5 bases, and 18 bases separated the two germline ends. This CDR3 contains 15 residues. CDR3: CASSLTTGSITEAFF. For the CDR3, the DNA is TGCGCCAGCAGCCTAACCACAGGGTCTATTACTGAAGCTTTCTTT.

The chain joins TRBV28 to TRBJ2-6; weak D call: TRBD1 (7 bases). Germline V gene data show CDR1 as MDHEN and CDR2 as SYDVKM. The CDR3 sequence is 15 residues long. The ends were cut back, 5 bases at V and 5 bases at J, with 13 bases in the middle. The CDR3 DNA is TGTGCCAGCAGTGCCGACAGGGACTGGGCCAACGTCCTGACTTTC. This sequence encodes CASSADRDWANVLTF.

Comments on this clone: Within the sample, other DNA sequences also encode this same CDR3. The chain employs TRBV5-1 and TRBJ2-1; TRBD1 aligns across 7 bases. The CDR3 extends over 15 amino acids. J was trimmed by 2 bases and V by 4 bases; bases with no gene match: 6. Germline CDR1 is SGHRS and CDR2 is YFSETQ. In nucleotides, the CDR3 is TGCGCCAGCAGCCCCGACAGGGCGGCCTACAATGAGCAGTTCTTC. As protein: CASSPDRAAYNEQFF.

As DNA, the CDR3 is TGTGCCAGCAGTGAAGGGGTTCGAATAGCCGAGCAGTACTTC. This codes for CASSEGVRIAEQYF. V usage is TRBV6-1 and J usage is TRBJ2-7; no reliable D call. Looked up from germline, CDR1 is MNHNS and CDR2 is SASEGT. The CDR3 loop spans 14 amino acids. V was shortened by 1 base and J by 6 bases, with 13 bases between the two germline ends.